The clone carrying this TCR beta chain was detected only a few times. Its antigen is not identified. Individual cDNA molecules (in the library) carried attached unique molecular identifiers. TCRdb used MiXCR to reprocess the RACE reads, holding one entry per CDR3 protein. Counted here are tens of thousands of distinct CDR3 sequences, 10% to 13% occurring once; the ten biggest clones make up more than 1.1%. These data come from a study of human T cells and chemical hapten exposure. The study, taken as a whole, reports: The formation of large CDR3 similarity clusters by expanded TCRs significantly exceeded that of controls.

CDR1 and CDR2 (germline): SEHNR, FQNEAQ (reference sequence). The ends were cut back, 5 bases at V and 7 bases at J, with 21 bases in the middle. The CDR3 loop spans 15 amino acids. Documented time point: patch test 1, 2 weeks after DPC sensitization. Treatment here: therapeutic diphenylcyclopropenone sensitization with weekly scalp DPC. The source was whole blood, collected in connection with sensitization to the hapten diphenylcyclopropenone (DPC). This sequence originates from a woman aged 45 to 65 with alopecia areata. Some clones in this sample may be carry-over from other donors' samples. The rearrangement links TRBV7-9 to TRBJ2-7; a weak D match, TRBD1 (5 bases). In nucleotides, the CDR3 is TGTGCCAGCAGCCCCTCAGGGCCCCTCGCTTGGGAGCAGTACTTC. This sequence encodes CASSPSGPLAWEQYF.